These 15 T cell receptor beta chains originate from one sample sequenced in a study of T cell responses to AZD1222 COVID-19 vaccine. Clones were read by immunoSEQ multiplex PCR, and TCRdb kept only the in-frame ones, dropping some. The table has fewer than 85,000 clones, roughly nine tenths seen once. Material: peripheral blood, obtained on day 0 of AZD1222 vaccination. Receptors were obtained from an adult in good health.

Regarding this clone: This same CDR3 is encoded by further DNA sequences in the sample. V and J are TRBV28 and TRBJ2-7; D gene unclear. The germline CDR1 and CDR2 sequences are MDHEN and SYDVKM. The CDR3 is 11 amino acids. V lost 2 bases to trimming and J lost 4 bases, with 3 bases between them. CDR3 sequence: CASSLGYEQYF. The CDR3 nucleotides read TGTGCCAGCAGTTTAGGGTACGAGCAGTACTTC.

The chain combines TRBV25-1 with TRBJ1-1; 7 nucleotides match TRBD1. The CDR3 covers 16 residues. Trimming at V came to 4 bases and at J to 0 bases, leaving 8 bases not matched to a gene. The V gene's germline CDR1 is MGHDK and CDR2 SYGVNS. The CDR3 protein is CASSGAAGGVNTEAFF. The DNA of the CDR3 is TGTGCCAGCAGTGGGGCGGCAGGGGGGGTGAACACTGAAGCTTTCTTT.

The chain links TRBV7-2 to TRBJ1-3; tentatively, D is TRBD1 (6 bases). The CDR3 consists of 16 residues. Between the trimmed V and J ends, which lost 5 bases and 0 bases, there was a span of 14 bases. Looked up from germline, CDR1 is SGHTA and CDR2 is FQGNSA. CDR3 coding DNA: TGTGCCAGCAGCCTATCAAGGGGGATCTCTGGAAACACCATATATTTT. The encoded protein is CASSLSRGISGNTIYF.

The chain uses TRBV27 and TRBJ1-2, with TRBD1 matching 10 bases. The CDR3 totals 16 residues. The J segment lost 5 bases and the V segment lost 5 bases, leaving 11 bases of the junction unmatched. Germline V CDR1 and CDR2: MNHEY, SMNVEV (reference sequence). This chain's CDR3 is CASSPGQGRPQYGYTF. Written as DNA, the CDR3 is TGTGCCAGCAGTCCGGGACAGGGGAGACCCCAGTATGGCTACACCTTC.

CDR3 sequence: CASSLDGGEAFF. CDR3 coding DNA: TGCGCCAGCAGCTTGGATGGGGGCGAAGCTTTCTTT. V is TRBV5-1 and J is TRBJ1-1, with D possibly matching TRBD1 (6 bases). Germline V CDR1 and CDR2: SGHRS, YFSETQ. The CDR3 has 12 amino acids. V was shortened by 0 bases and J by 8 bases, with 8 bases between the two germline ends.

The CDR3 is CASSLGGVNQPQHF. CDR3 DNA sequence: TGTGCCAGCAGCTTAGGTGGTGTCAATCAGCCCCAGCATTTT. The chain joins TRBV11-2 to TRBJ1-5; D call uncertain. Germline CDR1 is SGHAT and CDR2 is FQNNGV. Trimming pared 1 base from V and 3 bases from J, leaving 7 bases between. CDR3 length equals 14 residues.

This rearrangement joins TRBV15 to TRBJ2-4; D is undetermined. Germline V CDR1 and CDR2: LNHNV, YYDKDF (reference sequence). Trimming took 0 bases from V and 6 from J, leaving 15 bases between them. This CDR3 comprises 16 residues. Written as DNA, the CDR3 is TGTGCCACCAGCAGAGATCACCCTAGAATACCAAACATTCAGTACTTC. Translated, it gives CATSRDHPRIPNIQYF.

The CDR3 spells CASRRRGGQETQYF. The DNA for the CDR3 is TGTGCCAGCAGGAGGAGGGGGGGACAAGAGACCCAGTACTTC. The chain carries TRBV27 and TRBJ2-5, with D perhaps matching TRBD2 (7 bases). The ends were cut back, 6 bases at V and 2 bases at J, with 13 bases in the middle. The CDR3 length is 14 residues. CDR1 and CDR2 from the germline V gene are MNHEY and SMNVEV (reference sequence).

This sequence joins TRBV14 and TRBJ2-1, with 10 bases that match TRBD2. This CDR3 has 15 amino acids. V dropped 4 bases and J dropped 9; count of bases not matched to a gene: 9. The germline gives CDR1 SGHDN, CDR2 FVKESK. CDR3 loop: CASSPRGLAISEQFF. The CDR3 region has the DNA TGTGCCAGCAGCCCCAGGGGACTAGCGATCTCTGAGCAGTTCTTC.

The sample holds one count of this clone. The rearrangement joins TRBV15 to TRBJ1-2; tentative D call: TRBD1 (6 bases). Trimming removed 0 bases from V and 4 bases from J, with 18 bases in between. There are 17 residues in the CDR3. Germline CDR1 reads LNHNV; CDR2 reads YYDKDF (reference sequence). CDR3 protein: CATSRDPLEGGGYGYTF. The CDR3, as DNA: TGTGCCACCAGCAGAGATCCGTTGGAGGGGGGCGGCTATGGCTACACCTTC.

This chain connects TRBV9 to TRBJ1-1, with TRBD1 matching 7 bases. Germline assignment: CDR1 SGDLS and CDR2 YYNGEE. The CDR3 has 13 residues. The J segment lost 1 base and the V segment lost 3 bases, leaving 0 bases of the junction unmatched. CDR3 DNA sequence: TGTGCCAGCAGCGGACAGGGGAACACTGAAGCTTTCTTT. Translating it yields CASSGQGNTEAFF.

The chain's CDR3 is CASSVGLAVRYNEQFF. Here the CDR3 DNA reads TGTGCCAGCAGCGTGGGACTAGCCGTCAGATACAATGAGCAGTTCTTC. The V gene is TRBV7-2, the J gene TRBJ2-1; TRBD2 matches at 9 bases. Per germline, CDR1 SGHTA and CDR2 FQGNSA. V lost 5 bases and J lost 4; bases outside the gene matches: 9. The CDR3 has 16 amino acids.

V is TRBV5-8 and J is TRBJ2-1, with 11 bases lining up with TRBD2. Trimming removed 4 bases from V and 5 bases from J; junction bases left unmatched: 8. The V gene's germline CDR1 is SGHTS and CDR2 YDEGEE. The CDR3 extends over 16 amino acids. In DNA, the CDR3 is TGTGCCAGCAGCCTACTTAGCGGGAGGGCTGACAATGAGCAGTTCTTC. Translated, it gives CASSLLSGRADNEQFF.

The chain has TRBV11-3 and TRBJ2-7; TRBD2 might be the D (5 bases). Germline CDR1 reads SGHNT; CDR2 reads YENEEA. The CDR3 extends over 16 amino acids. V was shortened by 5 bases and J by 0 bases, with 17 bases between the two germline ends. CDR3 coding DNA: TGTGCCAGCAGCCAGCTCTGCGGGCTTAGCTCCTACGAGCAGTACTTC. Its protein product is CASSQLCGLSSYEQYF.

The chain combines TRBV7-2 with TRBJ2-2; 7 nucleotides agree with TRBD2. Trimming removed 2 bases from V and 5 bases from J; junction bases left unmatched: 8. The CDR3 spans 16 residues. Germline-derived CDR1 and CDR2 are SGHTA and FQGNSA. The CDR3 here is CASSLLSSGSTGELFF. The CDR3 nucleotides are TGTGCCAGCAGCTTACTGTCTAGCGGAAGTACCGGGGAGCTGTTTTTT.